The rows below give T cell receptor beta chains drawn from one sample of a study of T-cell memory formation after mild COVID-19. A single record per CDR3 protein comes from TCRdb applying MiXCR to the 5' RACE reads. The top ten hold around 9.5% of the sample, which has hundreds of thousands of distinct CDR3 sequences, 24% seen once. The sequencing sample was made of PBMCs or a T cell subset sorted from them (not recorded which). The source of these receptors is an adult woman who had mild COVID-19 (a few samples of this study predate the infection). Cell type and time point are not known. CDR3s include the opening cysteine and the closing phenylalanine or tryptophan. Fields, in order: D gene, V gene, J gene, clone size, CDR3 DNA, CDR3 protein. The D gene is left open where the match is weak. For some rows the clone size is stated as once, few or many, or as a class when expanded; others skip it.

NA	TRBV29-1	TRBJ2-4	NA	TGCAGCGTTGTCAGGGAAGGGGGAGAAAACATTCAGTACTTC	CSVVREGGENIQYF
NA	TRBV18	TRBJ1-5	NA	TGTGCCAGCCAAAACAGGGACGGTGGGCCCCAGCATTTT	CASQNRDGGPQHF
TRBD1	TRBV6-5	TRBJ1-2	NA	TGTGCCAGCGGAACCAACGAAGACAGGGGGCCCTACTATGGCTACACCTTC	CASGTNEDRGPYYGYTF
NA	TRBV15	TRBJ2-6	few	TGTGCCACCAGCAGAGATCTGGGGGTACTTGATCCCGGGGCCAACGTCCTGACTTTC	CATSRDLGVLDPGANVLTF
NA	TRBV20-1	TRBJ1-2	NA	TGCAGTGCTGGAGATCCGAAGTCGGGGGCGGACTATGGCTACACCTTC	CSAGDPKSGADYGYTF
NA	TRBV19	TRBJ1-1	NA	TGTGCCAGTAGTATTTACACTGAAGCTTTCTTT	CASSIYTEAFF
TRBD2	TRBV30	TRBJ2-7	few	TGTGCCTGGAGACAGCGGGAGTCTCTAGAGCAGTACTTC	CAWRQRESLEQYF
NA	TRBV12-3/TRBV12-4	TRBJ1-2	few	TGTGCCAGCAGTCTCCGGACAGAAAGCTATGGCTACACCTTC	CASSLRTESYGYTF
TRBD2	TRBV5-1	TRBJ2-1	few	TGCGCCAGCAGCTTGGGGGCTAGCGGGAATGAGCAGTTCTTC	CASSLGASGNEQFF
NA	TRBV20-1	TRBJ1-5	NA	TGCAGTGCTAGGAGAATTACAGGGACGAATCAGCCCCAGCATTTT	CSARRITGTNQPQHF
NA	TRBV5-1	TRBJ1-4	few	TGCGCCAGCAGCTTGGATCGGGAGGAGGTTGAAAAACTGTTTTTT	CASSLDREEVEKLFF
NA	TRBV3-1	TRBJ2-5	few	TGTGCCAGCAGCCCCTGGGTCTCCCAAGAGACCCAGTACTTC	CASSPWVSQETQYF
NA	TRBV29-1	TRBJ2-1	NA	TGCAGCGTTGACCAACTAGCTTCTACAAATGAGCAGTTCTTC	CSVDQLASTNEQFF
TRBD2	TRBV24-1	TRBJ2-6	many	TGTGCCACCAGTGATTCGATGGGACTAGCGGGGGGCCTCCTTAGTGCTGGGGCCAACGTCCTGACTTTC	CATSDSMGLAGGLLSAGANVLTF
TRBD1	TRBV12-3/TRBV12-4	TRBJ2-1	NA	TGTGCCAGCAGTTCCGGGACAGGGGGTTGGGGTGAGCAGTTCTTC	CASSSGTGGWGEQFF
NA	TRBV5-1	TRBJ2-3	NA	TGCGCCAGCAGGGAAGGGGGTCGAAGTACAGATACGCAGTATTTT	CASREGGRSTDTQYF
TRBD2	TRBV5-6	TRBJ2-1	few	TGTGCCAGCAGCAGGGGACTAGCAGATGAGCAGTTCTTC	CASSRGLADEQFF
NA	TRBV29-1	TRBJ1-2	NA	TGCAGCGTTGACAGGGCCGGCTATGGCTACACCTTC	CSVDRAGYGYTF
NA	TRBV7-2	TRBJ2-3	many	TGTGCCAGCAGCTTAGTAGGGTCAGATACGCAGTATTTT	CASSLVGSDTQYF
NA	TRBV18	TRBJ1-1	few	TGTGCCAGCTCACCCAAGGGGGATGGGGCTGAAGCTTTCTTT	CASSPKGDGAEAFF
NA	TRBV7-9	TRBJ1-1	few	TGTGCCAGCAGCTTCAGGGAGGGGAACACTGAAGCTTTCTTT	CASSFREGNTEAFF
NA	TRBV19	TRBJ1-1	NA	TGTGCCAGTAGGGATCCGATTGAAGCTTTCTTT	CASRDPIEAFF
NA	TRBV12-3/TRBV12-4	TRBJ1-6	many	TGTGCCAGCAGTATGACACGTCGTATGGCCCTCCACTTT	CASSMTRRMALHF
TRBD1	TRBV7-7	TRBJ2-5	NA	TGTGCTAGCAGCTTCGCGAGGGGGCCGAGGGAGACCCAGTACTTC	CASSFARGPRETQYF
TRBD1	TRBV12-3/TRBV12-4	TRBJ1-2	NA	TGTGCCAGCAGTTTATCATCAGGGGGTCCTAGCTATGGCTACACCTTC	CASSLSSGGPSYGYTF
NA	TRBV6-5	TRBJ2-2	few	TGTGCCAGCAGACAACTAGGGACCGGGGAGCTGTTTTTT	CASRQLGTGELFF
NA	TRBV6-2/TRBV6-3	TRBJ2-6	many	TGTGCCAGCAGTTACGGAGGGAGTGCCTCTGGGGCCAACGTCCTGACTTTC	CASSYGGSASGANVLTF
TRBD1	TRBV5-5	TRBJ1-4	NA	TGTGCCAGCAGCCGGGGAACCGGGACAGGGGGTGAAAAACTGTTTTTT	CASSRGTGTGGEKLFF